This T cell receptor (beta chain) is drawn from a study of T cells in Graves' hyperthyroidism and ophthalmopathy. This CDR3 region has 13 residues. Germline lookup yields CDR1 MNHNS and CDR2 SASEGT. With 6 bases removed from V and 1 base from J, the gap between germline ends came to 9 bases. TCR beta CDR3 region amplification was performed from RNA transcripts. HTBI primers were employed in a first-round RT-PCR of the TCR CDR3. TCRdb itself ran the multiplex PCR reads through MiXCR, one entry per CDR3 protein. This sample yields about 600,000 distinct CDR3 sequences, of which 16% are seen a single time; less than 3.5% belongs to the top ten. Lactation, pregnancy, other autoimmune disease or uncontrolled infection led to exclusion of patients. Note on this clonotype: No antigen is known for it.

General observations from the study: Most clonotypes that expanded in the thyroid above 0.001 also showed up in blood. From stable hyperthyroidism, ophthalmopathy was separated by a 13 V-J model.

Sample: blood. This TCR was sampled from a middle-aged woman with Graves' ophthalmopathy. This sequence joins TRBV6-1 and TRBJ1-1; D is uncertain. The DNA for the CDR3 is TGTGCCAGCAGGTCGTACCCGAACACTGAAGCTTTCTTT. Translated, it gives CASRSYPNTEAFF.